The rows below give T cell receptor beta chains drawn from one sample of a study of lymphopenia after photon versus proton radiotherapy. Measured with immunoSEQ multiplex PCR; TCRdb has only the in-frame clones, and not every one. Here the sample spans around 25,000 clones, more than 80% being singletons. Specimen: peripheral blood, collected from a patient treated with photon-based radiotherapy. These receptors all stem from a man aged 35-49 years with gastric cancer. CDR3s include the opening cysteine and the closing phenylalanine or tryptophan. The D gene is left open where the match is weak. For some rows the clone size is stated as once, few or many, or as a class when expanded; others skip it.

NA,15,TRBV7-7,NA,TRBJ2-3,CASSSGVSSTDTQYF,TGTGCTAGCAGCTCCGGGGTTTCTAGCACAGATACGCAGTATTTT
NA,15,TRBV7-2,NA,TRBJ2-2,CASSPLRRNTGELFF,TGTGCCAGCAGCCCTCTCCGGAGAAACACCGGGGAGCTGTTTTTT
NA,13,TRBV19,NA,TRBJ1-2,CASSMGGYYGYTF,TGTGCCAGTAGTATGGGAGGATACTATGGCTACACCTTC
TRBD2,15,TRBV7-6,NA,TRBJ2-5,CASSPGSGGQETQYF,TGTGCCAGCAGCCCGGGGAGCGGGGGCCAAGAGACCCAGTACTTC
NA,13,TRBV28,NA,TRBJ2-7,CASSLRERVEQYF,TGTGCCAGCAGCCTAAGGGAACGGGTCGAGCAGTACTTC
NA,15,TRBV7-9,NA,TRBJ2-5,CASSEPQGLQETQYF,TGTGCCAGCAGCGAACCCCAGGGGCTCCAAGAGACCCAGTACTTC
NA,11,TRBV12-5,NA,TRBJ2-7,CASGLVSESSF,TGTGCTAGTGGTTTGGTGTCGGAGTCCAGCTTC
TRBD1,15,TRBV6-6,NA,TRBJ2-5,CATCLGPDREETQYF,TGTGCCACCTGCCTAGGCCCCGACAGGGAGGAGACCCAGTACTTC
TRBD1,16,TRBV7-2,NA,TRBJ1-2,CASSLLPDRGLGGYTF,TGTGCCAGCAGCCTACTCCCGGACAGGGGGCTAGGTGGCTACACCTTC
NA,13,TRBV6-1,NA,TRBJ2-5,CASTERRGETQYF,TGTGCCAGCACTGAAAGACGGGGAGAGACCCAGTACTTC
NA,12,TRBV12-5,NA,TRBJ2-7,CASAQGGHEQYF,TGTGCTAGTGCGCAGGGTGGGCACGAGCAGTACTTC
TRBD2,13,TRBV6-1,NA,TRBJ2-7,CASSVAGNYEQYF,TGTGCCAGCAGTGTAGCGGGGAACTACGAGCAGTACTTC
NA,17,TRBV5-4,NA,TRBJ2-3,CASSLAAALPAPDTQYF,TGTGCCAGCAGCTTGGCGGCGGCACTCCCGGCCCCAGATACGCAGTATTTT
TRBD1,14,TRBV4-3,NA,TRBJ2-7,CASSQAGTGIEQYF,TGCGCCAGCAGCCAAGCCGGGACAGGGATCGAGCAGTACTTC
NA,15,TRBV18,NA,TRBJ2-3,CASSPQRHPTDTQYF,TGTGCCAGCTCACCACAAAGACACCCCACAGATACGCAGTATTTT
NA,17,TRBV30,NA,TRBJ2-1,CAWSVRSDYPMAGEQFF,TGTGCCTGGAGTGTACGCTCGGACTATCCGATGGCGGGTGAGCAGTTCTTC
TRBD2,16,TRBV18,NA,TRBJ2-3,CASSPISGGHLDTQYF,TGTGCCAGCTCACCGATTAGCGGGGGGCACCTAGATACGCAGTATTTT
NA,14,TRBV7-9,once,TRBJ1-1,CAIGPGGSATEAFF,TGTGCCATAGGGCCCGGAGGGTCAGCCACTGAAGCTTTCTTT
NA,14,TRBV27,NA,TRBJ1-5,CASSLAGPNQPQHF,TGTGCCAGCAGTTTAGCCGGGCCGAATCAGCCCCAGCATTTT
TRBD2,13,TRBV2,once,TRBJ2-5,CASKVAGEETQYF,TGTGCCAGCAAGGTAGCGGGGGAAGAGACCCAGTACTTC
NA,15,TRBV5-1,NA,TRBJ1-5,CASSEGTGKSVPQHF,TGCGCCAGCAGCGAGGGAACAGGAAAATCAGTGCCCCAGCATTTT
TRBD1,13,TRBV2,NA,TRBJ2-1,CVPRDRGLNEQFF,TGTGTCCCCCGGGACAGGGGGCTGAATGAGCAGTTCTTC